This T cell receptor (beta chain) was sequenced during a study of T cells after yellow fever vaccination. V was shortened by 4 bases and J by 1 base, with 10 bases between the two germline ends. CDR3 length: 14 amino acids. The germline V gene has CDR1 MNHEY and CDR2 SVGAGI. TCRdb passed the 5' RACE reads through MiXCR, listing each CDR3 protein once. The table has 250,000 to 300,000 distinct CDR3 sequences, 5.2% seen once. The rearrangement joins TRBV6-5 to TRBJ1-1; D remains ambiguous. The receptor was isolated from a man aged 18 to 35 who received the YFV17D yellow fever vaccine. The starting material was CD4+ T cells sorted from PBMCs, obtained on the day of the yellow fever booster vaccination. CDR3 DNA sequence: TGTGCCAGCAGTTCCCGCGGTCAGAACACTGAAGCTTTCTTT. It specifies CASSSRGQNTEAFF.